These T cell receptor beta chains were read from a single sample in a study of T cell repertoires in cytomegalovirus infection. Antigens of these TCRs are unknown. TCRdb re-analysed the reads in MiXCR, keeping a single row per CDR3 protein. The repertoire includes 640,000 or so distinct CDR3 sequences, roughly 30% of them detected once, and around a sixth sits in the top ten. The specimen was cultured PBMCs, collected from culture after CMV antigen stimulation. The receptors shown here come from a human donor in good health (CMV status not recorded). Some clones in this sample may be carry-over from other donors' samples. CDR3s include the opening cysteine and the closing phenylalanine or tryptophan. The D gene is left open where the match is weak. Not all rows give a size; the values are once, few, many and, for expanded clones, a class.

d_call,v_call,j_call,clone_size,cdr3_nt,cdr3_aa
NA,TRBV7-9,TRBJ2-7,NA,TGTGCCAGCAGCGAGAGGCCCTACGAGCAGTACTTC,CASSERPYEQYF
NA,TRBV20-1,TRBJ1-1,few,TGCAGTGCTAGAGATCGAAAGGGGAACACTGAAGCTTTCTTT,CSARDRKGNTEAFF
TRBD1,TRBV27,TRBJ1-1,NA,TGTGCCAGCAGTTTCGGCAGGGGGGGTGAAGCTTTCTTT,CASSFGRGGEAFF
TRBD2,TRBV7-9,TRBJ2-3,NA,TGTGCCAGCAGACCGGCGGGAGGGTTGACAGATACGCAGTATTTT,CASRPAGGLTDTQYF
NA,TRBV20-1,TRBJ2-5,NA,TGCAGTGCTAGGAGTGGGGAGACCCAGTACTTC,CSARSGETQYF
NA,TRBV5-5,TRBJ2-1,NA,TGTGCCAGCAGCTTGGATAAGGGGGGGGGCAATGAGCAGTTCTTC,CASSLDKGGGNEQFF
NA,TRBV7-6,TRBJ2-7,NA,TGTGCCAGCAGCTTAAATCGACGCTACTACGAGCAGTACTTC,CASSLNRRYYEQYF
NA,TRBV7-6,TRBJ1-1,few,TGTGCCAGCAGCCCGCGGGGGGTGGGATCGGTCGCTTTCTTT,CASSPRGVGSVAFF
NA,TRBV12-3/TRBV12-4,TRBJ1-1,few,TGTGCCAGCAGGGGACCCGGACGGACGTCGGGGCGGACTGAAGCTTTCTTT,CASRGPGRTSGRTEAFF
TRBD1,TRBV12-3/TRBV12-4,TRBJ1-1,NA,TGTGCCAGCAGTTTAGCTAACAGGGGGCCAGCTTTCTTT,CASSLANRGPAFF
NA,TRBV6-4,TRBJ1-3,NA,TGTGCCAGCAGTGACTCGGACCATTGGTCTGGTTTT,CASSDSDHWSGF
NA,TRBV2,TRBJ2-3,NA,TGTGCCAGCAGGGTAGAGGCAGATACGCAGTATTTT,CASRVEADTQYF
TRBD1,TRBV5-6,TRBJ2-7,few,TGTGCCAGCAGCCCCGACAGGGCGCGCCCCTACGAGCAGTACTTC,CASSPDRARPYEQYF
TRBD1,TRBV20-1,TRBJ2-5,few,TGCAGTGTTCCGGGACAGGGGGCAGAGACCCAGTACTTC,CSVPGQGAETQYF
TRBD1,TRBV11-3,TRBJ2-1,NA,TGTGCCAGCAGCTTCAGGACAGGGGCTCTCGGTGAGCAGTTCTTC,CASSFRTGALGEQFF
NA,TRBV29-1,TRBJ1-2,NA,TGCAGCGCCTTCGGGACTCACTATGGCTACACCTTC,CSAFGTHYGYTF
NA,TRBV5-5,TRBJ2-3,NA,TGTGCCAGCAGGGGTTTGGATACGCAGTATTTT,CASRGLDTQYF
NA,TRBV20-1,TRBJ1-2,NA,TGCAGTGTCGGGAGACCGATCAACTATGGCTACACCTTC,CSVGRPINYGYTF
NA,TRBV7-8,TRBJ1-4,few,TGTGCCAGCAGTCCCGGGACTCTTACTGAAAAACTGTTTTTT,CASSPGTLTEKLFF
TRBD1,TRBV6-5,TRBJ1-5,NA,TGTGCCAGCAGTTCTCGACAGGGTTACAATCAGCCCCAGCATTTT,CASSSRQGYNQPQHF
TRBD2,TRBV24-1,TRBJ2-2,NA,TGTGCCACCAGTGAAGCAGCGGGGGGACTAAACACCGGGGAGCTGTTTTTT,CATSEAAGGLNTGELFF
NA,TRBV7-9,TRBJ2-1,few,TGTGCCAGCAGCTTAGTGGGGACGCCGCACTACAATGAGCAGTTCTTC,CASSLVGTPHYNEQFF
NA,TRBV7-8,TRBJ2-5,many,TGTGCCAGCAGCCAATCGGCCCCGGGGGAGACCCAGTACTTC,CASSQSAPGETQYF
NA,TRBV2,TRBJ2-3,NA,TGTGCCAGCAGTGGGACAGTCCAAAATACGCAGTATTTT,CASSGTVQNTQYF
NA,TRBV6-5,TRBJ1-4,NA,TGTGCCAGCAGGCCGGGATTAGATGAAAAACTGTTTTTT,CASRPGLDEKLFF
NA,TRBV7-8,TRBJ1-2,many,TGTGCCAGCAGCTTATCCAGGGACCGCTACACCTTC,CASSLSRDRYTF
NA,TRBV5-4,TRBJ2-3,NA,TGTGCCAGCAGCTTGGTTTTGTCGGGGAAAGATACGCAGTATTTT,CASSLVLSGKDTQYF
NA,TRBV2,TRBJ1-5,NA,TGTGCCAGCAGTGAAGGTGGAAGCCATCAGCCCCAGCATTTT,CASSEGGSHQPQHF
TRBD1,TRBV10-2,TRBJ1-6,few,TGCGCCAGCAGTGAGTCCCGGCCAGGGGGCGTGGGTTCACCCCTCCACTTT,CASSESRPGGVGSPLHF
NA,TRBV19,TRBJ2-1,few,TGTGCCAGTAGTACCCCCGGGACTTACTCCTACAATGAGCAGTTCTTC,CASSTPGTYSYNEQFF
NA,TRBV7-2,TRBJ2-2,many,TGTGCCAGCCTAAAAGGGGCCCAGAACACCGGGGAGCTGTTTTTT,CASLKGAQNTGELFF
NA,TRBV6-1,TRBJ2-7,few,TGTGCCAGCAGTGAAGCGCTTAGGGGACTTCCTAACTACGAGCAGTACTTC,CASSEALRGLPNYEQYF
NA,TRBV6-5,TRBJ2-7,NA,TGTGCCAGCAGGGCGCAGGACCTAGGGTACGAGCAGTACTTC,CASRAQDLGYEQYF
TRBD2,TRBV20-1,TRBJ2-2,NA,TGCAGTGCTAGAGTAGGAAGCGGGGGGTACACCGGGGAGCCGTTTTTT,CSARVGSGGYTGEPFF
NA,TRBV2,TRBJ2-1,NA,TGTGCCAGCAGTGTGAGGGGGGGCTCCTACAATGAGCAGTTCTTC,CASSVRGGSYNEQFF
TRBD2,TRBV14,TRBJ2-1,NA,TGTGCCAGCAGCCAAGATCGGGAGGCTCTCGGTGAGCAGTTCTTC,CASSQDREALGEQFF
NA,TRBV12-3/TRBV12-4,TRBJ1-1,NA,TGTGCCTCCAGGTCCCAGGGCACTGAAGCTTTCTTT,CASRSQGTEAFF
NA,TRBV2,TRBJ1-3,NA,TGTGCCAGCCGGTCAGGGAGCTCTGGAAACACCATATATTTT,CASRSGSSGNTIYF
TRBD1,TRBV7-8,TRBJ1-1,many,TGTGCCAGCAGCACTCGGACAGGGAACACTGAAGCTTTCTTT,CASSTRTGNTEAFF
NA,TRBV28,TRBJ1-2,few,TGTGCCAGCAACATAATGTCAGGGGAGCGTGGCTACACCTTC,CASNIMSGERGYTF
TRBD1,TRBV19,TRBJ1-2,NA,TGTGCCAGTAGTATTAACGGACAGGGGGGCTATGGCTACACCTTC,CASSINGQGGYGYTF
NA,TRBV7-8,TRBJ2-7,few,TGTGCCAGCAGCTTCCCGGGGAATTACGAGCAGTACTTC,CASSFPGNYEQYF
NA,TRBV7-9,TRBJ2-3,NA,TGTGCCAGCACCCCAACGCCGGAGCGGCCCACAGATACGCAGTATTTT,CASTPTPERPTDTQYF